What follows are 17 T cell receptor beta chains derived from one specimen sequenced in a study of T cells in Graves' hyperthyroidism and ophthalmopathy. The TCR beta CDR3 regions underwent amplification using RNA transcripts as the source. During a first-round RT-PCR of the TCR CDR3, the HTBI primer set was used. TCRdb re-called the multiplex PCR reads through MiXCR, storing one row per CDR3 protein. The sample shows about 590,000 distinct CDR3 sequences, 15% to 18% of them seen only once. The sample was blood. The receptors come from a woman in her twenties or thirties with Graves' hyperthyroidism.

At least ten counts were recorded for this clonotype. The chain joins TRBV7-9 to TRBJ2-7; D not certain. The length of the CDR3 is 13 residues. CDR1 is SEHNR and CDR2 is FQNEAQ in the germline V gene (reference sequence). V was pared by 1 base and J by 6 bases, with 10 bases between. CDR3 nucleotides: TGTGCCAGCAGCTTAGAAGGGTACCGCGAGCAGTACTTC. Protein product: CASSLEGYREQYF.

This clonotype was observed many times. The chain employs TRBV2 and TRBJ2-1, with 8 positions matching TRBD2. This CDR3 comprises 15 residues. From germline, CDR1 is SNHLY and CDR2 FYNNEI. With 6 bases clipped from V and 9 bases from J, the junction kept 13 bases outside the gene matches. CDR3 sequence reads: CASRELLAGGSEQFF. CDR3 in DNA: TGTGCCAGCAGGGAACTTCTGGCGGGAGGAAGTGAGCAGTTCTTC.

This clonotype came up a few times. The chain links TRBV14 to TRBJ2-5; D might be TRBD2 (6 bases). In germline, CDR1 is SGHDN, CDR2 FVKESK. This CDR3 comprises 13 residues. V was trimmed by 1 base and J by 11 bases, leaving 14 bases between them. The CDR3: CASSQVRGMGQYF. CDR3 in DNA: TGTGCCAGCAGCCAAGTCCGCGGGATGGGACAGTACTTC.

The chain is built from TRBV30 and TRBJ2-7; no clear D gene. The germline V and J ends were trimmed by 1 base and 6 bases, with 7 bases remaining between them. CDR1 GTSNPN and CDR2 SVGIG come from the germline V gene (reference sequence). The CDR3 covers 11 residues. This CDR3 is CAWSGAVEQYF. The CDR3 DNA reads as TGTGCCTGGAGTGGGGCAGTCGAGCAGTACTTC.

The gene calls are TRBV5-1 and TRBJ2-5, with TRBD2 as a possible D gene (6 bases). The CDR3 covers 15 residues. With 0 bases removed from V and 2 bases from J, the gap between germline ends came to 11 bases. Looked up from germline, CDR1 is SGHRS and CDR2 is YFSETQ. CDR3 in DNA: TGCGCCAGCAGCTTGGAAGGTAGCGGACAAGAGACCCAGTACTTC. It translates to CASSLEGSGQETQYF.

There are many counts of this clonotype. This rearrangement joins TRBV7-9 to TRBJ2-2; D could derive from TRBD1 or TRBD2 (5 bases each). The V gene's germline CDR1 is SEHNR and CDR2 FQNEAQ (reference sequence). V lost 5 bases and J 1 base, leaving 8 bases between the germline ends. The CDR3 length is 14 residues. CDR3: CASSGTRNTGELFF. The CDR3, as DNA: TGTGCCAGCAGCGGGACGCGGAACACCGGGGAGCTGTTTTTT.

Many counts were recorded for this clonotype. V and J are TRBV20-1 and TRBJ1-1; tentatively, D is TRBD1 (5 bases). Trimming left V 1 base short and J 1 base short, with 10 bases between. This CDR3 contains 14 residues. Germline-derived CDR1 and CDR2 are DFQATT and SNEGSKA (reference sequence). For the CDR3, the DNA is TGCAGTGCTAGAGTTTGGGGGGAGAACACTGAAGCTTTCTTT. It codes for CSARVWGENTEAFF.

The chain recombines TRBV5-1 with TRBJ2-7, with 8 bases identical to TRBD2. CDR1 and CDR2 from the germline V gene are SGHRS and YFSETQ. V shed 4 bases, J shed 2 bases, and the junction held 5 bases outside the gene matches. The length of the CDR3 is 14 residues. CDR3 loop: CASSRKTSAYEQYF. CDR3 in DNA: TGCGCCAGCAGCCGGAAGACTAGCGCCTACGAGCAGTACTTC.

This clonotype was counted between two and nine times. The chain couples TRBV6-1 to TRBJ1-5; D gene unclear. Germline V gene sequence: CDR1 MNHNS, CDR2 SASEGT. Trimming cost V 5 bases and J 7 bases, with 9 bases left between them. The CDR3 consists of 12 residues. CDR3 loop: CASSTLSQPQHF. In DNA, the CDR3 is TGTGCCAGCAGTACTCTCAGCCAGCCCCAGCATTTT.

This clonotype was observed a few times. The V gene is TRBV19, the J gene TRBJ2-4, with 8 bases that match TRBD1. Germline CDR1 and CDR2: LNHDA and SQIVND (reference sequence). V lost 6 bases and J lost 3; bases outside the gene matches: 10. CDR3 length: 16 amino acids. This chain's CDR3 is CASSKGQASNKNIQYF. The CDR3 DNA reads TGTGCCAGTAGCAAGGGACAGGCTTCCAACAAAAACATTCAGTACTTC.

This clonotype came up a few times. This chain links TRBV27 with TRBJ2-1; tentative D call: TRBD2 (6 bases). The ends were cut back, 10 bases at V and 7 bases at J, with 17 bases in the middle. The germline CDR1 and CDR2 sequences are MNHEY and SMNVEV (reference sequence). The CDR3 is 13 residues long. The CDR3 sequence: CATGLPSGNEQFF. In DNA form, the CDR3 reads TGTGCCACCGGACTACCCTCGGGGAATGAGCAGTTCTTC.

Comment on this clonotype: A single base separates this from a much larger clone, so it may be a read error. This sequence joins TRBV30 and TRBJ2-1; possibly TRBD2 for D (6 bases). There are 13 residues in the CDR3. Germline V gene lookup returns CDR1 GTSNPN and CDR2 SVGIG (reference sequence). In DNA form, the CDR3 reads TGTGCCTGGAACTTCGGTGGGGGGAATGGGCAGTTCTTC. Its protein is CAWNFGGGNGQFF.

This clonotype was seen once. A much larger clone lies one base from this, so it may be a read error. The chain links TRBV7-2 to TRBJ2-1; D possibly corresponds to TRBD1 (6 bases). There are 16 residues in the CDR3. The germline gives CDR1 SGHTA, CDR2 FQGNSA. This CDR3 reads CAGSLGRGGWGNEQFF. Written as DNA, the CDR3 is TGTGCCGGCAGCTTAGGTCGAGGGGGATGGGGCAATGAGCAGTTCTTC.

In this sample, this clonotype turned up many times. Here the CDR3 reads CSVVLNNYNEQFF. CDR3 coding DNA: TGCAGCGTTGTGCTTAACAACTACAATGAGCAGTTCTTC. The chain joins TRBV29-1 to TRBJ2-1; no definite D call. The V end lost 4 bases, the J end lost 3 bases, and 10 bases lay between the germline ends. The CDR3 is made up of 13 amino acids. From germline, CDR1 is SQVTM and CDR2 ANQGSEA.

This clonotype was observed at least ten times. The chain is built from TRBV15 and TRBJ2-6; the match to TRBD1 covers 8 bases. Looked up from germline, CDR1 is LNHNV and CDR2 is YYDKDF (reference sequence). Losses at the gene ends were 2 bases for V and 0 bases for J; bases not matched to a gene: 6. The CDR3 is 18 residues long. The CDR3 DNA follows: TGTGCCACCAGCAGACCGGGACAGGAAGACTCTGGGGCCAACGTCCTGACTTTC. It yields the protein CATSRPGQEDSGANVLTF. The full variable domain, with the rest looked up from reference TRBV15 and TRBJ2-6, is DAMVIQNPRYQVTQFGKPVTLSCSQTLNHNVMYWYQQKSSQAPKLLFHYYDKDFNNEADTPDNFQSRRPNTSFCFLDIRSPGLGDTAMYLCATSRPGQEDSGANVLTFGAGSRLTVL.

Of note for this clonotype: A single base separates this from a much larger clone, so it may be a read error. J is TRBJ1-1 and V is TRBV6-1; TRBD1 might be the D (6 bases). Germline CDR1 and CDR2: MNHNS and SASEGT. V lost 6 bases, J lost 4 bases, and 12 bases lay in between. The CDR3 sequence is 13 residues long. The CDR3 DNA is TGTGCCAGCAGCCAGGGGCCGAGCACTGAAGCTTTCTTT. Its protein product is CASSQGPSTEAFF.

Regarding this clonotype: This clone may be a read error of a much larger clone one base away. The DNA is omitted, as the CDR3 cannot be located on it reliably, and the CDR3 follows TCRdb's listing. V and J are TRBV27 and TRBJ1-5; TRBD1 was called by the table and not checked on the DNA. The length of the CDR3 is 15 amino acids, counting both ends. CDR1 is MNHEY and CDR2 is SMNVEV in the germline V gene (reference sequence). Here the CDR3 reads CASGTWGSGNQPPHF.